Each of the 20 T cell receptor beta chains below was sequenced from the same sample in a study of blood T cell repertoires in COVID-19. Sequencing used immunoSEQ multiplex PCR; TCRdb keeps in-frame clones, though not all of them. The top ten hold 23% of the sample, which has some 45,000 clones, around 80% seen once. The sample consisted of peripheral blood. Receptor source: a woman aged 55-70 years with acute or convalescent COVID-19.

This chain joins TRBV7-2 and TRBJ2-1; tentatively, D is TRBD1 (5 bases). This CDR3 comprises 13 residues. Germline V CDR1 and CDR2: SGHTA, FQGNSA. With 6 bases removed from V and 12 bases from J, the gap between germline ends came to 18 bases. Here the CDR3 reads CASSFHSVDRQFF. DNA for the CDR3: TGTGCCAGCAGTTTCCACTCTGTCGACAGGCAGTTCTTC.

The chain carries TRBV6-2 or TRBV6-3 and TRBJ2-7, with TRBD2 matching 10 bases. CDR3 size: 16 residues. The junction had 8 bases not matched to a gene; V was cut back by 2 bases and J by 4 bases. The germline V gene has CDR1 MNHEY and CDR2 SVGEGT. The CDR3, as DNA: TGTGCCAGCAGTTACCAGAGACCTAGCGGGGGTTACGAGCAGTACTTC. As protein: CASSYQRPSGGYEQYF.

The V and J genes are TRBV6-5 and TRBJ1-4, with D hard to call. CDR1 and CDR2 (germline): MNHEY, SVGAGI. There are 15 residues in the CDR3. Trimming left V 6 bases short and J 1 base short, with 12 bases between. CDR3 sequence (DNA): TGTGCCAGCAGGCCTACGCGGGGAACTAATGAAAAACTGTTTTTT. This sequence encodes CASRPTRGTNEKLFF.

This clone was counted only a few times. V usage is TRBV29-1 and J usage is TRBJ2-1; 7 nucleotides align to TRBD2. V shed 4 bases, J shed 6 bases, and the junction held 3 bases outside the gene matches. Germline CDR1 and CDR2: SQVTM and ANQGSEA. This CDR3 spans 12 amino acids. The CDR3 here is CSVGEGLNEQFF. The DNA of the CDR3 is TGCAGCGTTGGGGAGGGCCTCAATGAGCAGTTCTTC.

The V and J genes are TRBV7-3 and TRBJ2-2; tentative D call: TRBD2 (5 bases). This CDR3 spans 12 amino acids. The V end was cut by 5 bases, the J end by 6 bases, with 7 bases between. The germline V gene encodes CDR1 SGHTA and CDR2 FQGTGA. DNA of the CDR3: TGTGCCAGCAGCCGAGGGTCCGGGGAGCTGTTTTTT. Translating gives CASSRGSGELFF.

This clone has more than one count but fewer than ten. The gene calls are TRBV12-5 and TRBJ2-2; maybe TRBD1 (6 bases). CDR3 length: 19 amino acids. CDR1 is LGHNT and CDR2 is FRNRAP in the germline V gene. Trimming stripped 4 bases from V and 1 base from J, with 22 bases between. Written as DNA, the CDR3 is TGTGCTAGTGGTTGGGGGCGAGGGGCGGCGAACCTGAACACCGGGGAGCTGTTTTTT. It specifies CASGWGRGAANLNTGELFF.

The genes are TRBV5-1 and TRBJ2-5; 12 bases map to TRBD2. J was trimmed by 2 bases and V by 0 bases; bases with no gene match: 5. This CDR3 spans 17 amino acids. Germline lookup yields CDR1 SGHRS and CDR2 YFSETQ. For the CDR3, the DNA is TGCGCCAGCAGCTTGGATCTAGCGGGGGGGCTGCAAGAGACCCAGTACTTC. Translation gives CASSLDLAGGLQETQYF.

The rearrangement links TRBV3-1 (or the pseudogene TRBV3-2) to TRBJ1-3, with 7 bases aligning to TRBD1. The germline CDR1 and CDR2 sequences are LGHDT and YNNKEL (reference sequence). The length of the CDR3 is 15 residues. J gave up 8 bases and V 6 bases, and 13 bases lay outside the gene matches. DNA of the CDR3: TGTGCCAGCAGTCCCAACAGGGGCGCAAGGGACACCATATATTTT. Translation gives CASSPNRGARDTIYF.

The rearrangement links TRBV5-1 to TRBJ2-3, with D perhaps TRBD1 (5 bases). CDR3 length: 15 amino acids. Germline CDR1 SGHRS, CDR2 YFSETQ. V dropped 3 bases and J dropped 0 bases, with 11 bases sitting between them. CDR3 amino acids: CASSSRTSSTDTQYF. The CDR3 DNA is TGCGCCAGCAGCTCGAGGACAAGTAGCACAGATACGCAGTATTTT.

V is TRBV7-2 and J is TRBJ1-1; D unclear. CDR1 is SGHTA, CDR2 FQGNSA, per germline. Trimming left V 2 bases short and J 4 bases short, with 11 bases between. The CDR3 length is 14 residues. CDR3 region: CASSLYLGITEAFF. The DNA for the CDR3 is TGTGCCAGCAGCTTATACCTCGGGATCACTGAAGCTTTCTTT.

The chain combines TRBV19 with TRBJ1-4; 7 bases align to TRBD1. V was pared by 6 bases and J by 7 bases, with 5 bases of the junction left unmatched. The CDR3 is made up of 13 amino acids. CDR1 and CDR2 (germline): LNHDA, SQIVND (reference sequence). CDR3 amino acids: CASSARTGEKLFF. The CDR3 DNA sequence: TGTGCCAGTAGCGCCAGGACAGGTGAAAAACTGTTTTTT.

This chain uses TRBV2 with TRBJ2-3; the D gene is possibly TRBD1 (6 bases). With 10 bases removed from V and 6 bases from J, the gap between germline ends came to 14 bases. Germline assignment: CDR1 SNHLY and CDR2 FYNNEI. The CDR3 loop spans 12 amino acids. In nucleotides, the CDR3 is TGTGCCACTAGTGGGGGCGGGGATACGCAGTATTTT. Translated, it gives CATSGGGDTQYF.

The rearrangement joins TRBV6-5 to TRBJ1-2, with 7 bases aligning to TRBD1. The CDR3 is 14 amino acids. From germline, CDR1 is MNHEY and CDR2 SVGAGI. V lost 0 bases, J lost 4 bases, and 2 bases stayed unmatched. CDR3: CASSYSSGGYGYTF. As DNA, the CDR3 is TGTGCCAGCAGTTACTCCTCAGGGGGCTATGGCTACACCTTC.

CDR3 region: CASSIAGGASPDTQYF. CDR3 DNA sequence: TGTGCCAGTAGTATAGCGGGGGGCGCAAGCCCAGATACGCAGTATTTT. The J gene is TRBJ2-3, the V gene TRBV19, with D possibly being TRBD2 (7 bases). The length of the CDR3 is 16 residues. Trimming removed 1 base from V and 4 bases from J, with 15 bases in between. CDR1 and CDR2 (germline): LNHDA, SQIVND (reference sequence).

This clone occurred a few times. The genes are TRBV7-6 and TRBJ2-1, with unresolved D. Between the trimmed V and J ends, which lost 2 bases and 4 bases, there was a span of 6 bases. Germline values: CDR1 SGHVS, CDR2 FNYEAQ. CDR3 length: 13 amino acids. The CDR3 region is CASSLNQYNEQFF. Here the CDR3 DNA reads TGTGCCAGCAGCTTAAACCAGTACAATGAGCAGTTCTTC.

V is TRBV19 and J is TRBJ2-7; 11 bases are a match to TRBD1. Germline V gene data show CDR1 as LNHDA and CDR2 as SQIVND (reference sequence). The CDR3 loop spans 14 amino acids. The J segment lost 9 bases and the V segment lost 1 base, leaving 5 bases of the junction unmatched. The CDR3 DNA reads TGTGCCAGTAGTATAGGCGGACAGGGGGCCCGGCAGTACTTC. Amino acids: CASSIGGQGARQYF.

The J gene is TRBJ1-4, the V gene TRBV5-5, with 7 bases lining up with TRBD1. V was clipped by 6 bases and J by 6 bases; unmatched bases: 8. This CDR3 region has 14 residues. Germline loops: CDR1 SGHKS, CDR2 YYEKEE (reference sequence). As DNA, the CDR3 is TGTGCCAGCACTCGGACAGGAGGGGATGAAAAACTGTTTTTT. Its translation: CASTRTGGDEKLFF.

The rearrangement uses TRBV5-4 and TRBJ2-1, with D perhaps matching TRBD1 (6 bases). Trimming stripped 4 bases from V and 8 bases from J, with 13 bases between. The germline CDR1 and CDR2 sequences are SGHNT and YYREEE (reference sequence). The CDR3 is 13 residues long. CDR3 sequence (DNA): TGTGCCAGCAGCCGAGGACAGAGCGATGAGCAGTTCTTC. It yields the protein CASSRGQSDEQFF. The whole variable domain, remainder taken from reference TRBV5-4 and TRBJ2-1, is ETGVTQSPTHLIKTRGQQVTLRCSSQSGHNTVSWYQQALGQGPQFIFQYYREEENGRGNFPPRFSGLQFPNYSSELNVNALELDDSALYLCASSRGQSDEQFFGPGTRLTVL.

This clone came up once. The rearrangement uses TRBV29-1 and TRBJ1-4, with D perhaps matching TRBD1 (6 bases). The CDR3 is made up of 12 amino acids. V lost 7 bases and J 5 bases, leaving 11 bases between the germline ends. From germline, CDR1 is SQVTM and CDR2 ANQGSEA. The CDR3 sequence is CSASTGNEKLFF. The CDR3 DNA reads TGCAGCGCTTCTACAGGGAATGAAAAACTGTTTTTT. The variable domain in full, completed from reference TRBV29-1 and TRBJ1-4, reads SAVISQKPSRDICQRGTSLTIQCQVDSQVTMMFWYRQQPGQSLTLIATANQGSEATYESGFVIDKFPISRPNLTFSTLTVSNMSPEDSSIYLCSASTGNEKLFFGSGTQLSVL.

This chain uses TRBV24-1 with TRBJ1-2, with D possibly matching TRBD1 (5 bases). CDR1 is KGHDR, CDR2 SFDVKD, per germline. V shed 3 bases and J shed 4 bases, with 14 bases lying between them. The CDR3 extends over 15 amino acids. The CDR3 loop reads CATSDEGAPFYGYTF. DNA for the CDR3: TGTGCCACCAGTGATGAAGGGGCACCCTTCTATGGCTACACCTTC.